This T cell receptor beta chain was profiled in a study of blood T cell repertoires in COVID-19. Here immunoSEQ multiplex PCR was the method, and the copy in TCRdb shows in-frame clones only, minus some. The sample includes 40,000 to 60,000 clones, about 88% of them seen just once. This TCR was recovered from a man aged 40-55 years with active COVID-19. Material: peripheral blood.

This CDR3 is CASTPGGGGPRHEQYF. Here the CDR3 DNA reads TGCGCCAGCACCCCCGGGGGTGGCGGTCCAAGGCACGAGCAGTACTTC. V usage is TRBV4-1 and J usage is TRBJ2-7; possibly TRBD2 for D (6 bases). CDR1 is MGHRA, CDR2 YSYEKL, per germline. The CDR3 extends over 16 amino acids. Trimming took 7 bases from V and 5 from J, leaving 24 bases between them.